This T cell receptor (beta chain) appears in the sequencing data of a study of cytomegalovirus exposure and HLA in healthy donors. General study results and limits: Highly shared sequence variants in one cluster were likely a sequencing artifact.

The PCR made use of 60 Vbeta and 13 Jbeta primers. Clones were read by immunoSEQ multiplex PCR, and TCRdb kept only the in-frame ones, dropping some. Counted here are around 210,000 clones, roughly 73% occurring once; the ten biggest clones make up approximately 0.47%. This CDR3 region has 11 residues. Germline-derived CDR1 and CDR2 are GTSNPN and SVGIG (reference sequence). V was trimmed by 4 bases and J by 6 bases, leaving 10 bases between them. Concerning this clone itself: Its antigen is not identified.

The origin of this receptor is a boy aged 5 to 17 in good health and CMV-seronegative. The source material was PBMCs. V usage is TRBV30 and J usage is TRBJ2-7; D not resolved. Written as DNA, the CDR3 is TGTGCCTGGACTGGCCGAACCGAGCAGTACTTC. Translated: CAWTGRTEQYF. Together with reference TRBV30 and TRBJ2-7, the CDR3 gives the full variable domain: SQTIHQWPATLVQPVGSPLSLECTVEGTSNPNLYWYRQAAGRGLQLLFYSVGIGQISSEVPQNLSASRPQDRQFILSSKKLLLSDSGFYLCAWTGRTEQYFGPGTRLTVT.